This TCR beta chain derives from a study of blood T cell repertoires in COVID-19. Overall study context: Sites in the United States, Italy and Spain provided acute and convalescent COVID-19 samples. T cells, B-cell-depleted T cells, or PBMCs provided the cDNA or gDNA that served as material.

Authors' analysis steps: Quantification of nucleated cells was approximated via reference gene primer amplification. Clones were read by immunoSEQ multiplex PCR, and TCRdb kept only the in-frame ones, dropping some. The D gene and trimming were derived from the DNA, and the V and J assignments and clone size from that table. The sample consists of about 87,000 clones, about 82% of them appearing once. The sequence derives from a human donor in a cohort sampled during active COVID-19. The specimen sequenced was peripheral blood.

Written as DNA, the CDR3 is TGTGCCACCAGCAGAGATCCTGGGACACTTGCTAGCAATCAGCCCCAGCATTTT. Encoded protein: CATSRDPGTLASNQPQHF. This rearrangement joins TRBV15 to TRBJ1-5; possibly TRBD1 for D (6 bases). This CDR3 comprises 18 residues. In germline, CDR1 is LNHNV, CDR2 YYDKDF (reference sequence). Trimming removed 0 bases at V and 0 bases at J, with 15 bases between.